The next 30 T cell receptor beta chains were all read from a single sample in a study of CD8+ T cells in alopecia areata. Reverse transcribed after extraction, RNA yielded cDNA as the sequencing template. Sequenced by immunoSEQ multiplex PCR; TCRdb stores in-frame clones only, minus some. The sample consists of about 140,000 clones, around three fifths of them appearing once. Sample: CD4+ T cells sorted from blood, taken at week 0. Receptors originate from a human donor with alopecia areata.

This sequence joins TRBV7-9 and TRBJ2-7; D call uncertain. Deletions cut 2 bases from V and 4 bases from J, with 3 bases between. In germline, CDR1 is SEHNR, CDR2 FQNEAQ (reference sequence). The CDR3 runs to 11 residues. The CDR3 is CASSLNYEQYF. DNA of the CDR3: TGTGCCAGCAGCTTAAATTACGAGCAGTACTTC.

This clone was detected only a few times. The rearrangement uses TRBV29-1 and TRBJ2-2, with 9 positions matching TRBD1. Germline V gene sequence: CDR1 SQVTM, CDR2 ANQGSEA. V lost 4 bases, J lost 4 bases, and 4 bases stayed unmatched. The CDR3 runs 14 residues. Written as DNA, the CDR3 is TGCAGCGTTGGAGGGACAGGGACCACCGGGGAGCTGTTTTTT. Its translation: CSVGGTGTTGELFF.

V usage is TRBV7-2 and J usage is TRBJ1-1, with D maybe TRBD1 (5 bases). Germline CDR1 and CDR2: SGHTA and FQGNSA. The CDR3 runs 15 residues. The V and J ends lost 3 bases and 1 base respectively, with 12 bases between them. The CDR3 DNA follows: TGTGCCAGCAGCTTCTCCGGGGCGGAGAACACTGAAGCTTTCTTT. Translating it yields CASSFSGAENTEAFF.

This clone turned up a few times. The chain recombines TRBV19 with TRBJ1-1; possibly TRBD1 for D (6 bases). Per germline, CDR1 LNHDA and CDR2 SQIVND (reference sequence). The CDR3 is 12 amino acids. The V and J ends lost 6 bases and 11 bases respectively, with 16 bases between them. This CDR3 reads CASRNPQGSAFF. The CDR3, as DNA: TGTGCCAGTAGGAATCCTCAGGGGTCGGCTTTCTTT.

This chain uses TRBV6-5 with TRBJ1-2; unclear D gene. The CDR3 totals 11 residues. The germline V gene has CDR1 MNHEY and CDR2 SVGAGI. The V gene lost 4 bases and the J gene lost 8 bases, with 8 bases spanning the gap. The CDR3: CASSSAWGYTF. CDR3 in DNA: TGTGCCAGCAGTTCCGCTTGGGGCTACACCTTC.

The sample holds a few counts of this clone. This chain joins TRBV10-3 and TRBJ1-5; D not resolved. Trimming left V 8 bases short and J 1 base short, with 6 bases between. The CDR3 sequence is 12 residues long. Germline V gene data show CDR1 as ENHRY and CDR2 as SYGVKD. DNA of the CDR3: TGTGCCATCGGTTCAAGCAATCAGCCCCAGCATTTT. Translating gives CAIGSSNQPQHF.

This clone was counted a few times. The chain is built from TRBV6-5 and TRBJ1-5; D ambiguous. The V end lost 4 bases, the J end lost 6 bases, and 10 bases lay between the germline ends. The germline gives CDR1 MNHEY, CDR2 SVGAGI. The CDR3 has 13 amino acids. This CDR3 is CASSSVLGQPQHF. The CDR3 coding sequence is TGTGCCAGCAGTTCCGTCCTAGGTCAGCCCCAGCATTTT.

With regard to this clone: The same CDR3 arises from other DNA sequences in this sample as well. CDR3 in amino acids: CASSLDRNSNQPQHF. For the CDR3, the DNA is TGTGCCAGCAGCCTCGACAGAAATAGCAATCAGCCCCAGCATTTT. This chain links TRBV2 with TRBJ1-5, with D possibly matching TRBD1 (5 bases). CDR1 SNHLY and CDR2 FYNNEI come from the germline V gene. The V and J ends lost 6 bases and 0 bases respectively, with 12 bases between them. The CDR3 is made up of 15 amino acids.

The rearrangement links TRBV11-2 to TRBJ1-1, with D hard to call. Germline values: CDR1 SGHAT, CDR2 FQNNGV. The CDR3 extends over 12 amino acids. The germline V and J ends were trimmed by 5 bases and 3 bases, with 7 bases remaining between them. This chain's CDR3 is CASSPVYTEAFF. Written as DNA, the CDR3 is TGTGCCAGCAGCCCCGTGTACACTGAAGCTTTCTTT. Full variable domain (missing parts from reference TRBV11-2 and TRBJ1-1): EAGVAQSPRYKIIEKRQSVAFWCNPISGHATLYWYQQILGQGPKLLIQFQNNGVVDDSQLPKDRFSAERLKGVDSTLKIQPAKLEDSAVYLCASSPVYTEAFFGQGTRLTVV.

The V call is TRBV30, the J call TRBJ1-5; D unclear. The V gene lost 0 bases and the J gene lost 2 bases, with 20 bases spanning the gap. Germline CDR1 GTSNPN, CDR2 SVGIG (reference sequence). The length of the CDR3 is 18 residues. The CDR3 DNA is TGTGCCTGGAGTGTACTGGGAAGTGGCCTGAGCGGCAATCAGCCCCAGCATTTT. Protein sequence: CAWSVLGSGLSGNQPQHF.

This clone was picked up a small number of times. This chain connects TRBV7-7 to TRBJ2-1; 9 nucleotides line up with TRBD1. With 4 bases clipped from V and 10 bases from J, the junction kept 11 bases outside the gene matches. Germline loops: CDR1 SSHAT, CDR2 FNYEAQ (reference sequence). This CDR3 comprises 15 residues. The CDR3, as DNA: TGTGCCAGCAGCTCCGGGACAGGGATGGAGCGGGAGCAGTTCTTC. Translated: CASSSGTGMEREQFF.

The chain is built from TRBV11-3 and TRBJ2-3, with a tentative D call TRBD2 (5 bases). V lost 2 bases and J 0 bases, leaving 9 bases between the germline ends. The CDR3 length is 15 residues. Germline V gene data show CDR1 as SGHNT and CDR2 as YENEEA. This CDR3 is CASSLMEASTDTQYF. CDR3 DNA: TGTGCCAGCAGCTTAATGGAGGCTAGCACAGATACGCAGTATTTT.

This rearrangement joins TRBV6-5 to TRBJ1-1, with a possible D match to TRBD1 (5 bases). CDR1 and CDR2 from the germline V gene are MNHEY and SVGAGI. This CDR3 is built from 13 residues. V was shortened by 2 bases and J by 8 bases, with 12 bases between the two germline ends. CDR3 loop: CASSYRATAEAFF. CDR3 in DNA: TGTGCCAGCAGTTACCGAGCGACAGCAGAAGCTTTCTTT.

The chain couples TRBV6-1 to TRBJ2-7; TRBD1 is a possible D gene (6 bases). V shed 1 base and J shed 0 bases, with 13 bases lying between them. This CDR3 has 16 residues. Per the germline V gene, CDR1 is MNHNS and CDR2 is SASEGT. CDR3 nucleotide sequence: TGTGCCAGCAGTGAAGAAGTGGCAGGGGACTCCTACGAGCAGTACTTC. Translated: CASSEEVAGDSYEQYF.

The CDR3 DNA is TGTGCCAGCAGCGCATCGGGACTAGAGGCCTACGAGCAGTACTTC. Protein product: CASSASGLEAYEQYF. V usage is TRBV27 and J usage is TRBJ2-7; 8 nucleotides agree with TRBD2. This CDR3 has 15 amino acids. From germline, CDR1 is MNHEY and CDR2 SMNVEV (reference sequence). Germline trimming cut 6 bases from V and 2 bases from J; bases unmatched to any gene: 9.

CDR3 DNA: TGCGCCAGCAGACCGACCGGTGGGGGCATCACTGAAGCTTTCTTT. It specifies CASRPTGGGITEAFF. This chain joins TRBV4-1 and TRBJ1-1; a weak D match, TRBD1 (6 bases). Per the germline V gene, CDR1 is MGHRA and CDR2 is YSYEKL. The CDR3 spans 15 residues. Deletions cut 6 bases from V and 4 bases from J, with 18 bases between.

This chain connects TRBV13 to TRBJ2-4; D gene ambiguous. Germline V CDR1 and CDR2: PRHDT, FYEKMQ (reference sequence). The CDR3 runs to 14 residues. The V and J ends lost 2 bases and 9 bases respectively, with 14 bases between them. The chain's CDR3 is CASSLKGQWAIQYF. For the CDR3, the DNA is TGTGCCAGCAGCTTAAAAGGGCAGTGGGCCATTCAGTACTTC.

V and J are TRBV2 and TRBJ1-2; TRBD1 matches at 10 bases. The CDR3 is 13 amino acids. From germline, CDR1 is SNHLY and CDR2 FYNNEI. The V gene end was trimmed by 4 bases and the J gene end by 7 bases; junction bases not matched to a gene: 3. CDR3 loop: CASSGQGAGGYTF. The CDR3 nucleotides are TGTGCCAGCAGTGGACAGGGGGCTGGTGGCTACACCTTC. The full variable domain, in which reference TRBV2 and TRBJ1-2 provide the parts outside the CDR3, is EPEVTQTPSHQVTQMGQEVILRCVPISNHLYFYWYRQILGQKVEFLVSFYNNEISEKSEIFDDQFSVERPDGSNFTLKIRSTKLEDSAMYFCASSGQGAGGYTFGSGTRLTVV.

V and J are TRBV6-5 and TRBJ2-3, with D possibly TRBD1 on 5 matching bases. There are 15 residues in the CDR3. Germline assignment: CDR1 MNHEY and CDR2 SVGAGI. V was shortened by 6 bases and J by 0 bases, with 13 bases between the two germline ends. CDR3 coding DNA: TGTGCCAGCAGAGACCCGTGGGGCAGCACAGATACGCAGTATTTT. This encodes CASRDPWGSTDTQYF.

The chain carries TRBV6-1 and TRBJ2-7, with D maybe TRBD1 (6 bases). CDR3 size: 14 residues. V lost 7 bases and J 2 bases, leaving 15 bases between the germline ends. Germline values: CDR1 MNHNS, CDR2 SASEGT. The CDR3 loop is CASNIGTSTYEQYF. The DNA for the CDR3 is TGTGCCAGCAATATCGGGACATCGACCTACGAGCAGTACTTC.

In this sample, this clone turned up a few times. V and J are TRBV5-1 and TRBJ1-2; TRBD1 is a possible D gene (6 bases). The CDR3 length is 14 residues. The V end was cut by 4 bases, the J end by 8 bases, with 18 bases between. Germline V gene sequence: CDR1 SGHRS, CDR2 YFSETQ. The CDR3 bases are TGCGCCAGCAGCCCCGCGTTGGGGGCGCGCGGCTACACCTTC. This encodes CASSPALGARGYTF. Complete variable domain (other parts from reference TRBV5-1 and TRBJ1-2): KAGVTQTPRYLIKTRGQQVTLSCSPISGHRSVSWYQQTPGQGLQFLFEYFSETQRNKGNFPGRFSGRQFSNSRSEMNVSTLELGDSALYLCASSPALGARGYTFGSGTRLTVV.

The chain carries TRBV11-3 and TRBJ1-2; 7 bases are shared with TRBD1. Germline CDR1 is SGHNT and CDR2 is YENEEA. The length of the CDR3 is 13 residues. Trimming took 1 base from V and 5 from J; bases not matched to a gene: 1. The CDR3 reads CASSLAGQYGYTF. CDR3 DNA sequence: TGTGCCAGCAGCTTAGCGGGACAGTATGGCTACACCTTC. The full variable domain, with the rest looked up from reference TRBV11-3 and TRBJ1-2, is EAGVVQSPRYKIIEKKQPVAFWCNPISGHNTLYWYLQNLGQGPELLIRYENEEAVDDSQLPKDRFSAERLKGVDSTLKIQPAELGDSAVYLCASSLAGQYGYTFGSGTRLTVV.

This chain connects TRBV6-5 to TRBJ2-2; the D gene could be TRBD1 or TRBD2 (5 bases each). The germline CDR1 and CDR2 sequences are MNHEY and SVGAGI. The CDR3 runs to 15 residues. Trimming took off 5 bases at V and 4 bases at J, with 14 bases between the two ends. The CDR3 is CASSTRRGLTGELFF. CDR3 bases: TGTGCCAGCAGTACGCGCCGGGGCCTCACCGGGGAGCTGTTTTTT.

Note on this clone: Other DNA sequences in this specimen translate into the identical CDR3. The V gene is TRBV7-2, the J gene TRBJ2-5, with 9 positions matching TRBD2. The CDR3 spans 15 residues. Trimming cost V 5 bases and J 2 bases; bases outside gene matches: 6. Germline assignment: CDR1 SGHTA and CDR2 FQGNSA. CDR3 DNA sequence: TGTGCCAGCAGCCGGAGCGGGGGGCCTCAAGAGACCCAGTACTTC. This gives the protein CASSRSGGPQETQYF.

The CDR3 reads CASSRKQGDNSPLHF. The CDR3 bases are TGCGCCAGCAGCCGTAAACAGGGGGACAATTCACCCCTCCACTTT. The V gene is TRBV4-3, the J gene TRBJ1-6; TRBD1 agrees at 8 bases. This CDR3 has 15 residues. V lost 4 bases and J lost 7; bases outside the gene matches: 6. CDR1 is LGHNA, CDR2 YSLEER, per germline.

The CDR3 DNA is TGTGCCTGGAGGGACAGGGAAGTGGGGTACTTC. Amino acids: CAWRDREVGYF. The genes are TRBV30 and TRBJ2-4, with 8 bases lining up with TRBD1. V shed 3 bases, J shed 15 bases, and the junction held 7 bases outside the gene matches. CDR1 is GTSNPN and CDR2 is SVGIG in the germline V gene (reference sequence). The CDR3 totals 11 residues. Full variable domain (remainder filled in from reference TRBV30 and TRBJ2-4): SQTIHQWPATLVQPVGSPLSLECTVEGTSNPNLYWYRQAAGRGLQLLFYSVGIGQISSEVPQNLSASRPQDRQFILSSKKLLLSDSGFYLCAWRDREVGYFGAGTRLSVL.

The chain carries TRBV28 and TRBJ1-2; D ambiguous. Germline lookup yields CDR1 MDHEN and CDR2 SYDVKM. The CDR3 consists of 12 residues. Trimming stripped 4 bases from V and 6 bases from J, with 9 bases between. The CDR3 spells CASSSFKDGYTF. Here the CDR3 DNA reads TGTGCCAGCAGTTCTTTCAAAGATGGCTACACCTTC.

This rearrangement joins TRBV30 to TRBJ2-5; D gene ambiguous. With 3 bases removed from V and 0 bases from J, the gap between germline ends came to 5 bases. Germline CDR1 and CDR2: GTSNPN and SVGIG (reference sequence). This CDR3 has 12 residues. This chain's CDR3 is CAWRENQETQYF. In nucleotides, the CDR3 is TGTGCCTGGAGAGAAAACCAAGAGACCCAGTACTTC.

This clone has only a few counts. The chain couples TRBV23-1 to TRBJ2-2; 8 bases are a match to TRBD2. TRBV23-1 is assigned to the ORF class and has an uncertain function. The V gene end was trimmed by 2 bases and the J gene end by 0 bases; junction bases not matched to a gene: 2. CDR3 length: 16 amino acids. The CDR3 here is CASSQTRGANTGELFF. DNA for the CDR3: TGCGCCAGCAGTCAAACGCGGGGGGCGAACACCGGGGAGCTGTTTTTT.

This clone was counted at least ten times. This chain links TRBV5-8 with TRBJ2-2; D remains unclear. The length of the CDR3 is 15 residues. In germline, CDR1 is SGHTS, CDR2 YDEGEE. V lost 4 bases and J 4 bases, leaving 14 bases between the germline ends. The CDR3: CASSRSWTVTGELFF. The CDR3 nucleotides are TGTGCCAGCAGCAGAAGCTGGACGGTCACCGGGGAGCTGTTTTTT.